This T cell receptor beta chain was identified in a study of CD8 T cells in ankylosing spondylitis. This clonotype turned up a few times. With 1 base removed from V and 6 bases from J, the gap between germline ends came to 9 bases. Germline CDR1 SGHRS, CDR2 YFSETQ. CDR3 length: 13 amino acids. Each CDR3 protein gets one entry after TCRdb re-called the 5' RACE reads with MiXCR. The data hold approximately 25,000 distinct CDR3 sequences, with roughly 7.9% observed a single time. Sequencing used blood. The rearrangement links TRBV5-1 to TRBJ2-3; no clear D. This TCR was recovered from a male donor with ankylosing spondylitis or in good health (not recorded which). The CDR3 DNA reads TGCGCCAGCAGCTTGACTCCTGCGGATACGCAGTATTTT. This encodes CASSLTPADTQYF.